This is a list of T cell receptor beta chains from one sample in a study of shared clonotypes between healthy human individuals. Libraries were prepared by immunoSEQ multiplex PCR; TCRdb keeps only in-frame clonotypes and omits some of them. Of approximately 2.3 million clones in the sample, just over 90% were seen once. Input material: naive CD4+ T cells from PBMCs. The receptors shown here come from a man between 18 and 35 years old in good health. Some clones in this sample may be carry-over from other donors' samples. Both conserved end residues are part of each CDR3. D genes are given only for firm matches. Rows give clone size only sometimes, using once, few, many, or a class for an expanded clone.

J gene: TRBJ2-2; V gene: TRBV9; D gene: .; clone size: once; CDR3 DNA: TGTGCCAGCAGCGTAGAAACGGAGACCGGGGAGCTGTTTTTT; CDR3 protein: CASSVETETGELFF
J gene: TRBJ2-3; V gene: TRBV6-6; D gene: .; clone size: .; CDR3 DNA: TGTGCCGGAGGGCAGCCAAAATCGGGGAAACCAGATACGCAGTATTTT; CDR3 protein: CAGGQPKSGKPDTQYF
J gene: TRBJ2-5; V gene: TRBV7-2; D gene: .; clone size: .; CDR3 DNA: TGTGCCAGCAGCTTACAGGTTGGGGGAGAGACCCAGTACTTC; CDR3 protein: CASSLQVGGETQYF
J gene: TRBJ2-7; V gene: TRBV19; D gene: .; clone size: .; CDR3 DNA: TGTGCCAGTAGTAAACAGTCGGGCCGCTACGAGCAGTACTTC; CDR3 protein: CASSKQSGRYEQYF
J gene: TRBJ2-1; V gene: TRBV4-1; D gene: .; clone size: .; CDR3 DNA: TGCGCCAGCAGCCAAGATCCGTTAAATGAGCAGTTCTTC; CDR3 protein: CASSQDPLNEQFF
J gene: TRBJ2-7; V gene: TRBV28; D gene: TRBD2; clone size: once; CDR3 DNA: TGTGCCAGCAGTCCCCTAGCGGTCACCTACGAGCAGTACTTC; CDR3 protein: CASSPLAVTYEQYF
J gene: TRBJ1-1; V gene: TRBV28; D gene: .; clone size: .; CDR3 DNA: TGTGCCAGCAGTTTATCCCCAGGGTACACTGAAGCTTTCTTT; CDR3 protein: CASSLSPGYTEAFF
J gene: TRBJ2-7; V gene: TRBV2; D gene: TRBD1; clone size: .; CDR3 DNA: TGTGCCAGCAGTCCAACAGGGGTTCCCTACGAGCAGTACTTC; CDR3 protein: CASSPTGVPYEQYF
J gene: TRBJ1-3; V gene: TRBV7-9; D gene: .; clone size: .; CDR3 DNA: TGTGCCAGCAGCCCCCTCGGACAGGGAAACACCATATATTTT; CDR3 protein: CASSPLGQGNTIYF
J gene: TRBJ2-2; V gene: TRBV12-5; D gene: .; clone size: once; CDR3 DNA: TGTGCTAGTGGTTTGGGTAAAGCCGCGAACACCGGGGAGCTGTTTTTT; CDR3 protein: CASGLGKAANTGELFF
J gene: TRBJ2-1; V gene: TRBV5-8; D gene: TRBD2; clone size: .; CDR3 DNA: TGTGCCAGCAGCAGGGGGCCGTCCGGGACTAGCGGGAGGATCAATGAGCAGTTCTTC; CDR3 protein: CASSRGPSGTSGRINEQFF